The text below deals with one T cell receptor beta chain. Its binding antigen is unknown. No quality values exist for individual bases; no much larger clone is one base distant. The protocol used for the library was the immunoSEQ multiplex PCR assay. Rearranged TCR beta chain sequences were amplified using the hsTCRB Kit according to the manufacturer's protocol. An Illumina MiSeq was used to sequence the TCRB libraries. In the source study's methods: Demultiplexing, trimming and gene mapping were performed with the kit vendor's proprietary platform. Not all clones reach the TCRdb copy of this immuneACCESS table, which keeps in-frame sequences only. Checked studies attribute under half of the gap to unresolved V genes and leave the rest unexplained. V, J and clone size were drawn from that table, and D and trimming were deduced from the DNA. Here the sample has 55,000 or so clones; 90% to 95% occur a single time. 2% to 2.5% of the sample rests with the top ten.

The germline V gene provides CDR1 SGHDT and CDR2 YYEEEE. The CDR3 has 13 amino acids, counting the end cysteine and phenylalanine. The entry retains the CDR3 DNA only, 39 bases that are in frame from base 1. At the junction V is shortened by 8 bases and J by 4 bases; bases outside the gene matches: 8. This entry belongs to a study of a mutant IDH1 vaccine in newly diagnosed glioma (dated by TCRdb to 2020 to 2023). With regard to the full study: Patients received eight vaccinations in weeks 1, 3, 5, 7, 11, 15, 19 and 23, corresponding to visits V03 through V10. Vaccination began 4-6 weeks after radiotherapy alone, or alongside temozolomide cycles in the chemotherapy-containing groups. Six visits were used for peripheral blood collection: V03 (baseline), V05, V07, V10, V12 and V13. The roughly 30 treated patients were approximately 62% male and around 40% female, with a mean age of roughly 42 years. For exploratory analyses, around 23 treated patients had longitudinal TCRB deep sequencing done wherever samples were available. Before enrollment, most patients had been given radiochemotherapy with temozolomide as standard therapy, while the rest had received either radiotherapy alone or temozolomide alone. What the authors observed across the whole study: It was noted by the authors that analyses of patient blood samples could not be reproduced owing to sample limitations. Across multiple MHC alleles, vaccine-induced immune responses were seen in around 93% of patients. Selection of PBMC samples for TCRB deep sequencing was based on availability. Pseudoprogression seemed to be unrelated to changes in the top peripheral T cell clonotypes found by TCRB sequencing.

Reading the label with the study, this specimen's time point is: week 11, during vaccination. Each vaccine dose was 300 ug of a 20-mer mutant IDH1 peptide in Montanide, given subcutaneously with topical imiquimod. Donors had newly diagnosed WHO grade 3 or 4 IDH1-mutant astrocytomas with loss of nuclear ATRX. The samples were drawn from NOA16, a multicentre, single-arm, open-label phase I trial in Germany that tested a mutant IDH1 peptide vaccine in humans for the first time. Genomic DNA for TCRB sequencing was isolated from EDTA blood with the DNeasy Blood and Tissue Kit. The TCR originated in a man aged 50 to 60 with glioma. The input for sequencing was PBMCs, taken from a glioma patient whose treatment included an IDH1 peptide vaccine. The sequence links TRBV5-6 to TRBJ1-1, and 7 bases in between align with TRBD1. The CDR3 loop reads CASEQGPSTEAFF. The sequenced DNA is TGTGCCAGTGAACAGGGGCCCAGCACTGAAGCTTTCTTT.